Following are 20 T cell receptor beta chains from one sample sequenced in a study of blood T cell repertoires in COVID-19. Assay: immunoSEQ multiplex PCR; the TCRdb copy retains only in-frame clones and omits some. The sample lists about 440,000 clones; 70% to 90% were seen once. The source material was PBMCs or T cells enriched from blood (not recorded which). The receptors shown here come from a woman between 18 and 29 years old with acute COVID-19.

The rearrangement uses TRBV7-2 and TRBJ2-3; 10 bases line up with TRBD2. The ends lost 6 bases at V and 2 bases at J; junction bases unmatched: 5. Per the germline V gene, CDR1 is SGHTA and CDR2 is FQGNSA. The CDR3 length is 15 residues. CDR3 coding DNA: TGTGCCAGCAGAATAACTAGCGGGGCCACAGATACGCAGTATTTT. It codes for CASRITSGATDTQYF.

For the CDR3, the DNA is TGTGCCAGCAGTTACACGACAGGGGGAAACACCATATATTTT. This codes for CASSYTTGGNTIYF. The chain has TRBV6-5 and TRBJ1-3; TRBD1 matches at 7 bases. Germline V CDR1 and CDR2: MNHEY, SVGAGI. The V and J ends lost 2 bases and 4 bases, in that order; junction bases with no gene match: 2. The CDR3 loop spans 14 amino acids.

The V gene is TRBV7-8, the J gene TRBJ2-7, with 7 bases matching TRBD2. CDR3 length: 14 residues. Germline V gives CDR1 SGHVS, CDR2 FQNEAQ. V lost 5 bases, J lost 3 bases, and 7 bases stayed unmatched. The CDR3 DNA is TGTGCCAGCAGCCTCAAGTCTAGCGGCTACGAGCAGTACTTC. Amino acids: CASSLKSSGYEQYF.

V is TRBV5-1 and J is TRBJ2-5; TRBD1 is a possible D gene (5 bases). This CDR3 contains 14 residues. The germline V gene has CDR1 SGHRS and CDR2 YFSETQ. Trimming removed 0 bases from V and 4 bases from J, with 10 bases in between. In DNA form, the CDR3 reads TGCGCCAGCAGCTTGGAGGGTAGGGGAGAGACCCAGTACTTC. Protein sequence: CASSLEGRGETQYF. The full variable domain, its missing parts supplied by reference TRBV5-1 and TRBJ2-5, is KAGVTQTPRYLIKTRGQQVTLSCSPISGHRSVSWYQQTPGQGLQFLFEYFSETQRNKGNFPGRFSGRQFSNSRSEMNVSTLELGDSALYLCASSLEGRGETQYFGPGTRLLVL.

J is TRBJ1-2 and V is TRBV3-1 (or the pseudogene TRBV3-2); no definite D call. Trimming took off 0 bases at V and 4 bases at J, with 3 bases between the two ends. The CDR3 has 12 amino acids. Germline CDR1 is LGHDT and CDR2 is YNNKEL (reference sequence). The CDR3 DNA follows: TGTGCCAGCAGCCAAGACCGCTATGGCTACACCTTC. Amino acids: CASSQDRYGYTF.

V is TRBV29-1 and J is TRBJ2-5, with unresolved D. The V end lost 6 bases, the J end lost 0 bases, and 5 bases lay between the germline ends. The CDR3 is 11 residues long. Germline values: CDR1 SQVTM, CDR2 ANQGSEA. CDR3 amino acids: CSVAHQETQYF. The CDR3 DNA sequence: TGCAGCGTAGCCCACCAAGAGACCCAGTACTTC.

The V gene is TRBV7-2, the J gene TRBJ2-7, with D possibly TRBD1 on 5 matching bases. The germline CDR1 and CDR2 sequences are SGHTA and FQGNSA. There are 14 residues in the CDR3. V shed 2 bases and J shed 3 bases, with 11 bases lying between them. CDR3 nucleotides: TGTGCCAGCAGCTTATCCAGGGAAAACTACGAGCAGTACTTC. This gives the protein CASSLSRENYEQYF.

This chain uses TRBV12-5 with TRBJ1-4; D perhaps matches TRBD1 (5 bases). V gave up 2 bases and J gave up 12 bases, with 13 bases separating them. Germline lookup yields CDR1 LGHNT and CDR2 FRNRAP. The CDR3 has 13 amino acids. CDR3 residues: CASGLTPGGQLFF. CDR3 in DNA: TGTGCTAGTGGTTTGACCCCGGGGGGACAACTGTTTTTT.

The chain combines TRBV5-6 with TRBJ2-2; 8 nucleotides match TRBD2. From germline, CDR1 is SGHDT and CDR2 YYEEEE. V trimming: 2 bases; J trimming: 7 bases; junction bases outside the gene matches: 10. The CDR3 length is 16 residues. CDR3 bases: TGTGCCAGCAGCTTCACCGGGACTAGTATGGGCGGGGAGCTGTTTTTT. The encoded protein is CASSFTGTSMGGELFF.

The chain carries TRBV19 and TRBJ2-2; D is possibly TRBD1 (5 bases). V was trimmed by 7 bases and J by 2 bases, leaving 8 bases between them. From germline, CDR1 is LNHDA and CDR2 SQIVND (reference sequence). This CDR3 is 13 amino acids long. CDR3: CASKQGNTGELFF. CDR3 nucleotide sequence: TGTGCCAGTAAGCAGGGAAACACCGGGGAGCTGTTTTTT.

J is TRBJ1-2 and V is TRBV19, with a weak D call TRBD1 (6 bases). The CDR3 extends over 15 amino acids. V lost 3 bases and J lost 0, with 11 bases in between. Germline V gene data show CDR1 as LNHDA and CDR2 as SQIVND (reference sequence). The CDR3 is CASSIPGDANYGYTF. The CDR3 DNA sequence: TGTGCCAGTAGTATCCCAGGGGACGCTAACTATGGCTACACCTTC.

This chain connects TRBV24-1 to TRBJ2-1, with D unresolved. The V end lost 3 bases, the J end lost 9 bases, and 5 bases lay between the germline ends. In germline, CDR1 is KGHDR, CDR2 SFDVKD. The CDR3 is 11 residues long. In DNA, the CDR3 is TGTGCCACCAGTGATATAGTTGAGCAGTTCTTC. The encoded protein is CATSDIVEQFF.

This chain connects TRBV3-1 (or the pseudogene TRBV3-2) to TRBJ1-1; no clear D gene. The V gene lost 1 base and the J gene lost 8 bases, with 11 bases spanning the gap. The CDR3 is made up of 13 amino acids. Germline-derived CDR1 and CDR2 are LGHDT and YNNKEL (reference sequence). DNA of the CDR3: TGTGCCAGCAGCCAAGGACCCGCGGGGGAAGCTTTCTTT. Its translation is CASSQGPAGEAFF.

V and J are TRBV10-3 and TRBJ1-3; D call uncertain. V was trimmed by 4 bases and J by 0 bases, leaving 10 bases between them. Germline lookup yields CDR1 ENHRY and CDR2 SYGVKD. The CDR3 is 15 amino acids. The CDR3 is CAISVPQSSGNTIYF. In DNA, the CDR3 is TGTGCCATCAGTGTTCCACAGAGCTCTGGAAACACCATATATTTT.

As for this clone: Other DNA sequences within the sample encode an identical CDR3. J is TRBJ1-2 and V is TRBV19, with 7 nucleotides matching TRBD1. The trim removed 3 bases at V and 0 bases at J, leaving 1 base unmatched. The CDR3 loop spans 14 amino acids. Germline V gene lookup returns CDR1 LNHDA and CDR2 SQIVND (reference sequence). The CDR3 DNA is TGTGCCAGTAGTATTCAGGGGGCTAACTATGGCTACACCTTC. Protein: CASSIQGANYGYTF.

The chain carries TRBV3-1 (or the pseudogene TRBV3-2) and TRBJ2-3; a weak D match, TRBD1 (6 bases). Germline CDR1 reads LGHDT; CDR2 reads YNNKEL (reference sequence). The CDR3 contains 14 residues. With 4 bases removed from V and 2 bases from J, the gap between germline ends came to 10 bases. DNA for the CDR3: TGTGCCAGCAGCCGCGGACAGACCACAGATACGCAGTATTTT. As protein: CASSRGQTTDTQYF.

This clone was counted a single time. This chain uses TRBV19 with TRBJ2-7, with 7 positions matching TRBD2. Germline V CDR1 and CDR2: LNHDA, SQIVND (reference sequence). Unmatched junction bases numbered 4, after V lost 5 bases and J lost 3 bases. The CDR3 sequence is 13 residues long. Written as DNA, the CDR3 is TGTGCCAGTAGTCCGGGACTAAACTACGAGCAGTACTTC. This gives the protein CASSPGLNYEQYF.

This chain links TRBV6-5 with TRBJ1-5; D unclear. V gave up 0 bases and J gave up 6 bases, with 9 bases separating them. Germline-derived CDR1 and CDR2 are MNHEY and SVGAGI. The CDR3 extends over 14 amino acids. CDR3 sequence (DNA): TGTGCCAGCAGTTACTCGACTGTCGCTCAGCCCCAGCATTTT. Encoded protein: CASSYSTVAQPQHF.

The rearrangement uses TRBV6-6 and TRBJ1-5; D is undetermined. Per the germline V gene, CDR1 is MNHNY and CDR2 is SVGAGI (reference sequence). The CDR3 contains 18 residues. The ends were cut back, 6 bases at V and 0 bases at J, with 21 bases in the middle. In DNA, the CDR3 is TGTGCCAGCAGACGAACCCACGACGAAACAGCTAGCAATCAGCCCCAGCATTTT. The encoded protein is CASRRTHDETASNQPQHF.

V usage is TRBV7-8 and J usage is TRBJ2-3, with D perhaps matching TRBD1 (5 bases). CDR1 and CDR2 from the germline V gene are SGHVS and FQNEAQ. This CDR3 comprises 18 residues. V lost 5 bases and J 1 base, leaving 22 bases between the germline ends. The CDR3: CASSPLAPGRSRTDTQYF. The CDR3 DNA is TGTGCCAGCAGCCCTTTGGCGCCAGGGCGGAGCCGCACAGATACGCAGTATTTT.